These T cell receptor beta chains were read from a single sample in a study of blood T cell repertoires in COVID-19. Libraries were prepared by immunoSEQ multiplex PCR; TCRdb keeps only in-frame clonotypes and omits some of them. This sample has approximately 29,000 clones; 85% occur once, and the top ten carry approximately 15%. The sample was peripheral blood. These receptors all come from a woman aged 55 to 70 with active COVID-19. Both conserved end residues are part of each CDR3. D genes are given only for firm matches. Some rows mark clone size as missing; the rest say once, few, many or name a class of expanded clone.

TRBV2	few	11	NA	TRBJ2-1	CASKFAGRQFF	TGTGCCAGCAAGTTCGCGGGGCGGCAGTTCTTC
TRBV27	NA	14	NA	TRBJ1-5	CASSLTVSNQPQHF	TGTGCCAGCAGTTTGACAGTCAGCAATCAGCCCCAGCATTTT
TRBV11-2	NA	13	TRBD2	TRBJ2-2	CASSQTREGVLFF	TGTGCCAGCAGCCAGACAAGGGAGGGAGTACTGTTTTTT
TRBV7-9	NA	16	NA	TRBJ2-1	CASSSWITGDQDEQFF	TGTGCCAGCAGCTCGTGGATAACGGGAGATCAGGATGAGCAGTTCTTC
TRBV6-5	NA	14	NA	TRBJ2-7	CASSRTEGSYEQYF	TGTGCCAGCAGCCGGACAGAAGGCTCCTACGAGCAGTACTTC
TRBV9	NA	16	TRBD1	TRBJ1-1	CASSVGPGGLNTEAFF	TGTGCCAGCAGCGTAGGCCCAGGGGGCTTGAACACTGAAGCTTTCTTT
TRBV30	NA	14	NA	TRBJ2-1	CAWSVASSYNEQFF	TGTGCCTGGAGTGTGGCAAGCTCCTACAATGAGCAGTTCTTC
TRBV6-5	NA	13	NA	TRBJ2-7	CALARGNSYEQYF	TGTGCCTTAGCTAGAGGGAACTCCTACGAGCAGTACTTC
TRBV7-9	NA	15	TRBD1	TRBJ1-2	CASSSDRVSNYGYTF	TGTGCCAGCAGTTCGGACAGGGTCTCTAACTATGGCTACACCTTC
TRBV27	NA	13	NA	TRBJ1-1	CASSLRTKAEAFF	TGTGCCAGCAGTTTACGGACAAAAGCTGAAGCTTTCTTT
TRBV4-1	NA	15	TRBD1	TRBJ2-1	CASATTGVSYNEQFF	TGCGCCAGCGCAACTACAGGGGTGTCCTACAATGAGCAGTTCTTC
TRBV6-6	NA	13	TRBD1	TRBJ1-4	CASFDREGEKLFF	TGTGCCAGCTTTGACAGGGAAGGTGAAAAACTGTTTTTT
TRBV20-1	NA	11	NA	TRBJ1-5	CSASDRNKQHF	TGCAGTGCTAGTGACCGCAACAAGCAGCATTTT
TRBV28	NA	16	NA	TRBJ2-1	CASRGPVEGSYNEQFF	TGTGCCAGCCGGGGACCGGTGGAGGGGTCCTACAATGAGCAGTTCTTC
TRBV28	NA	15	NA	TRBJ2-7	CASSQTGRVAYEQYF	TGTGCCAGCAGCCAAACAGGGCGAGTCGCCTACGAGCAGTACTTC
TRBV15	once	13	NA	TRBJ1-2	CATSTIGGSGYTF	TGTGCCACCAGCACCATCGGAGGGTCCGGCTACACCTTC
TRBV10-1	once	14	TRBD1	TRBJ1-1	CASSNVQGATEAFF	TGCGCCAGCAGTAACGTTCAGGGGGCCACTGAAGCTTTCTTT
TRBV5-4	NA	14	TRBD1	TRBJ2-3	CASLRQGLTDTQYF	TGTGCCAGCTTACGACAGGGTCTCACAGATACGCAGTATTTT
TRBV28	NA	13	NA	TRBJ1-1	CASSQTHLLEAFF	TGTGCCAGCAGTCAAACGCACCTACTTGAAGCTTTCTTT
TRBV11-2	NA	14	TRBD2	TRBJ2-7	CASSFGTRSYEQYF	TGTGCCAGCAGCTTCGGGACTAGGTCCTACGAGCAGTACTTC
TRBV5-5	NA	14	NA	TRBJ2-5	CASSFGLRGETQYF	TGTGCCAGCAGTTTCGGACTAAGGGGAGAGACCCAGTACTTC
TRBV28	NA	15	NA	TRBJ2-3	CASSFRRASTDTQYF	TGTGCCAGCAGTTTTCGGCGGGCAAGCACAGATACGCAGTATTTT
TRBV5-8	NA	15	NA	TRBJ2-7	CASSSLPGQSYEQYF	TGTGCCAGCAGCTCCCTCCCGGGACAATCCTACGAGCAGTACTTC
TRBV2	NA	15	NA	TRBJ1-6	CASSEGRVGGSPLHF	TGTGCCAGCAGTGAAGGGCGGGTAGGTGGTTCACCCCTCCACTTT
TRBV7-9	NA	16	TRBD2	TRBJ2-7	CASSLVGREARNEQYF	TGTGCCAGCAGCTTGGTTGGGCGGGAGGCCAGGAACGAGCAGTACTTC
TRBV18	NA	13	TRBD1	TRBJ1-3	CASTQGVGNTIYF	TGTGCCAGCACACAGGGGGTCGGAAACACCATATATTTT
TRBV2	NA	14	NA	TRBJ2-7	CASSGRRGLNEQYF	TGTGCCAGCAGTGGTCGCAGAGGTTTAAACGAGCAGTACTTC
TRBV7-2	NA	15	TRBD1	TRBJ1-5	CASSSPTGGSKPQHF	TGTGCCAGCAGCTCTCCAACAGGGGGTAGTAAGCCCCAGCATTTT
TRBV5-4	NA	15	TRBD2	TRBJ2-7	CASSLTGTSRYEQYF	TGTGCCAGCAGCTTAACCGGGACTAGTCGGTACGAGCAGTACTTC
TRBV10-3	NA	19	TRBD1	TRBJ2-5	CAISGPTGGKEGLQETQYF	TGTGCCATCAGTGGTCCTACAGGGGGCAAAGAGGGACTTCAAGAGACCCAGTACTTC
TRBV28	once	16	TRBD2	TRBJ2-5	CASSPLQLAVQETQYF	TGTGCCAGCAGCCCCCTCCAACTAGCGGTTCAAGAGACCCAGTACTTC
TRBV30	NA	18	TRBD2	TRBJ2-3	CAWSKREGRMGSTDTQYF	TGTGCCTGGAGTAAACGGGAGGGCCGGATGGGCAGCACAGATACGCAGTATTTT
TRBV28	NA	16	NA	TRBJ1-6	CASSFNSRAYNSPLHF	TGTGCCAGCAGTTTTAATAGCAGGGCTTATAATTCACCCCTCCACTTT
TRBV28	NA	12	NA	TRBJ2-7	CASSLLEGEQYF	TGTGCCAGCAGTTTATTAGAGGGCGAGCAGTACTTC
TRBV28	NA	14	TRBD1	TRBJ1-5	CATTATGSNQPQHF	TGTGCCACCACTGCGACAGGGAGCAATCAGCCCCAGCATTTT
TRBV1	NA	15	NA	TRBJ2-2	CTSRWTGKNTGELFF	TGCACCAGCAGATGGACAGGGAAAAACACCGGGGAGCTGTTTTTT
TRBV19	NA	15	NA	TRBJ2-2	CASSLSGTNTGELFF	TGTGCCAGTAGTCTTAGCGGAACGAACACCGGGGAGCTGTTTTTT
TRBV7-3	medium-sized	15	TRBD1	TRBJ1-6	CASSETGGAGSPLHF	TGTGCCAGCAGCGAAACAGGGGGCGCGGGTTCACCCCTCCACTTT
TRBV7-3	once	14	NA	TRBJ2-5	CASSLGGTQETQYF	TGTGCCAGCAGCTTAGGAGGGACCCAAGAGACCCAGTACTTC
TRBV6-1	NA	14	NA	TRBJ2-7	CASSDPGLTYEQYF	TGTGCCAGCAGTGATCCGGGACTCACCTACGAGCAGTACTTC
TRBV9	NA	17	TRBD1	TRBJ2-7	CASSFLQGRFYPYEQYF	TGTGCCAGCAGCTTCCTACAGGGGCGTTTCTACCCGTACGAGCAGTACTTC
TRBV15	NA	16	TRBD2	TRBJ2-3	CATSKGLAGEQDTQYF	TGTGCCACCAGCAAGGGACTAGCGGGAGAGCAAGATACGCAGTATTTT
TRBV18	NA	16	NA	TRBJ2-7	CASSPNGLGASYEQYF	TGTGCCAGCTCACCAAACGGGCTAGGGGCCTCCTACGAGCAGTACTTC